These 8 T cell receptor beta chains share one sample of origin, sequenced in a study of T-cell reconstitution after alpha-beta-depleted transplantation in children (dated by TCRdb to 2016 to 2017). The library relied on PCR. Sequencing used an Illumina HiSeq 2500. Molecular barcoding was employed in the preparation of TCR libraries, with unique molecular identifiers being used to normalize TCRbeta repertoire quantification. Using fastp trimming at Q25 and MiXCR clonotype assembly, TCRdb reanalyzed the public sequencing data and kept in-frame beta chains. Rows merge per CDR3 protein into single entries with the most common DNA and genes. The sample contains 300,000 or so distinct CDR3 sequences, more than 20% of them found a single time. 9.5% to 13% of the sample rests with the top ten. Taken with the paper, the label for treatment or condition translates to: allogeneic hematopoietic cell transplantation with graft depleted of TCRalphabeta T cells and CD19 B cells.

Sample: PBMCs, mostly from graft donor cells, taken 180 days after TCRalphabeta/CD19-depleted stem cell transplant. The receptors shown here come from a male patient aged 10 to 17 who had a stem cell transplant for acute lymphoblastic leukemia, so the T cells may come from the graft donor.

The V call is TRBV5-1, the J call TRBJ2-3, with 12 bases aligning to TRBD2. V shed 3 bases and J 4 bases; nucleotides not matched to a gene: 6. This CDR3 is 16 amino acids long. Germline assignment: CDR1 SGHRS and CDR2 YFSETQ. CDR3 nucleotides: TGCGCCAGCAGCTCCTGGACTAGCGGGGCCCCAGATACGCAGTATTTT. As protein: CASSSWTSGAPDTQYF.

The chain carries TRBV4-1 and TRBJ2-7; D might be TRBD1 (6 bases). Germline values: CDR1 MGHRA, CDR2 YSYEKL. The CDR3 sequence is 13 residues long. V was shortened by 5 bases and J by 2 bases, with 10 bases between the two germline ends. Written as DNA, the CDR3 is TGCGCCAGCAGCACGACAGGCCCCTACGAGCAGTACTTC. Translating gives CASSTTGPYEQYF.

The V and J genes are TRBV20-1 and TRBJ2-2; 7 bases fit TRBD1. The CDR3 extends over 15 amino acids. V shed 5 bases and J 4 bases; nucleotides not matched to a gene: 10. Germline CDR1 and CDR2: DFQATT and SNEGSKA (reference sequence). CDR3 sequence (DNA): TGCAGTGCTGCTCATGCGACAGGGTTCACCGGGGAGCTGTTTTTT. This translates into CSAAHATGFTGELFF.

This clonotype has a single count. CDR3 nucleotide sequence: TGCAGTGCCCGAGAGATCGAACTGGCCCCTCACACAGATACGCAGTATTTT. The encoded protein is CSAREIELAPHTDTQYF. V usage is TRBV20-1 and J usage is TRBJ2-3, with D hard to call. From germline, CDR1 is DFQATT and CDR2 SNEGSKA (reference sequence). V lost 6 bases to trimming and J lost 2 bases, with 24 bases between them. There are 17 residues in the CDR3.

This clonotype was detected only a few times. This chain uses TRBV5-1 with TRBJ2-2; 10 bases map to TRBD2. The trim removed 0 bases at V and 6 bases at J, leaving 5 bases unmatched. Germline V gives CDR1 SGHRS, CDR2 YFSETQ. The CDR3 spans 16 residues. In DNA, the CDR3 is TGCGCCAGCAGCTTGGTAGCGGGAGGTCTCGCCGGGGAGCTGTTTTTT. Its protein product is CASSLVAGGLAGELFF.

This clonotype was counted between two and nine times. The chain uses TRBV7-9 and TRBJ1-5; D is unresolved. In germline, CDR1 is SEHNR, CDR2 FQNEAQ (reference sequence). CDR3 length: 12 residues. Trimming stripped 5 bases from V and 4 bases from J, with 6 bases between. CDR3 nucleotides: TGTGCCAGCAGCCCCTGGAATCAGCCCCAGCATTTT. Amino acids: CASSPWNQPQHF.

The chain combines TRBV24-1 with TRBJ2-5, with a possible D match to TRBD1 (5 bases). The CDR3 runs to 13 residues. Germline V lookup: CDR1 KGHDR, CDR2 SFDVKD. The germline V and J ends were trimmed by 7 bases and 3 bases, with 11 bases remaining between them. CDR3 bases: TGTGCCACCAGCAGGGCCCGGGAAGAGACCCAGTACTTC. It encodes CATSRAREETQYF.

V usage is TRBV25-1 and J usage is TRBJ2-3; D possibly corresponds to TRBD2 (6 bases). Germline V gene sequence: CDR1 MGHDK, CDR2 SYGVNS. V lost 10 bases to trimming and J lost 5 bases, with 19 bases between them. This CDR3 has 14 amino acids. The CDR3 is CATGGSLGGDTQYF. The CDR3 DNA follows: TGTGCCACAGGAGGATCTTTGGGGGGAGATACGCAGTATTTT.